The clone carrying this TCR beta chain has just a few counts. Its antigen is not identified. TCRdb analysed the 5' RACE reads with MiXCR anew, one entry per CDR3 protein. This sample has over 600,000 distinct CDR3 sequences, with around 21% found just once. V lost 0 bases, J lost 8 bases, and 6 bases stayed unmatched. CDR1 and CDR2 (germline): SGHRS, YFSETQ. The CDR3 covers 15 residues. The data were taken from a study of identical twins. Study results and caveats: Cross-sectional statistical analysis was relied on for the conclusions, without the same donors being followed.

The same specimen was also included in a second study, on T cells expressing NK-cell markers.

The sequencing sample was made of PBMCs. This clonotype was sampled from a woman aged 18 to 35 in good health. This chain uses TRBV5-1 with TRBJ2-1; 9 bases fit TRBD2. CDR3 bases: TGCGCCAGCAGCTTGGCCGGACTAGCGTCCTATGAGCAGTTCTTC. It is translated as CASSLAGLASYEQFF.